This record concerns one T cell receptor beta chain sequence. Its antigen is not identified. Unique molecular identifiers were used to barcode this TCRbeta library. In TCRdb, the PCR reads were re-called with MiXCR into one record per CDR3 protein. This sample yields fewer than 750,000 distinct CDR3 sequences, of which more than 20% are seen a single time; 13% to 15% belongs to the top ten. The sample belongs to a study of T-cell reconstitution after alpha-beta-depleted transplantation in children. General study findings and limits: The origin of high day-60 TCRbeta diversity in some patients lay in surviving recipient T cells and thymic progenitors. By about two months after transplant, alpha-beta T cells reportedly arose from several hundred graft clones that had expanded. The main origin of T-cell counts and diversity one year after transplant was newly produced T cells.

This clonotype was obtained from a boy in the first two years of life who had a stem cell transplant for acute myeloid leukemia, so the T cells may come from the graft donor. Sample: PBMCs, mostly from graft donor cells, taken 360 days after TCRalphabeta/CD19-depleted stem cell transplant.

DNA of the CDR3: TGTGCCAGCAGCCAAGGGACAGGGAATGCCTACGAGCAGTACTTC. It encodes CASSQGTGNAYEQYF. V and J are TRBV16 and TRBJ2-7; 9 nucleotides match TRBD1. V shed 2 bases, J shed 2 bases, and the junction held 4 bases outside the gene matches. Per germline, CDR1 KGHSY and CDR2 FQNENV. The CDR3 totals 15 residues.